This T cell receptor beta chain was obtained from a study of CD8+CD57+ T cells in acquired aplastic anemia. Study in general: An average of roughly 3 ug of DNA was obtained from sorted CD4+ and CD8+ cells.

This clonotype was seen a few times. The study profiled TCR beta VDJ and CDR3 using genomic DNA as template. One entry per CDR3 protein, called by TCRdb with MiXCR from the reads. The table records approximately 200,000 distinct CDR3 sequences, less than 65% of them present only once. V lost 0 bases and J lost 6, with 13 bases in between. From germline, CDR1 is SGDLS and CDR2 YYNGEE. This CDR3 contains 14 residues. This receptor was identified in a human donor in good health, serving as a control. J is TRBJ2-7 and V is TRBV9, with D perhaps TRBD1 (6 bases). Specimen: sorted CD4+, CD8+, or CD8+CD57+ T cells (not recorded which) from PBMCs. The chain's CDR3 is CASSVDRDLSEQYF. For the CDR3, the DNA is TGTGCCAGCAGCGTAGACAGGGATCTGAGCGAGCAGTACTTC. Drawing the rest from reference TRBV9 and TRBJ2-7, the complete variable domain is DSGVTQTPKHLITATGQRVTLRCSPRSGDLSVYWYQQSLDQGLQFLIQYYNGEERAKGNILERFSAQQFPDLHSELNLSSLELGDSALYFCASSVDRDLSEQYFGPGTRLTVT.